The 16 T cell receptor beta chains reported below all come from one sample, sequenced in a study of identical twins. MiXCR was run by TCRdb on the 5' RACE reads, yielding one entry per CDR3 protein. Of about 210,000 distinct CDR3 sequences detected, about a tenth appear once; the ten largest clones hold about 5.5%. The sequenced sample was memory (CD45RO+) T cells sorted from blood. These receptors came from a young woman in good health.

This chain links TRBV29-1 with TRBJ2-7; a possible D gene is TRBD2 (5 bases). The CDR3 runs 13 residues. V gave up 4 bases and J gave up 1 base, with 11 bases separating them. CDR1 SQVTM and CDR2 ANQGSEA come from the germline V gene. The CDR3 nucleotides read TGCAGCGTTGCCGTCCTAGCTTCCTACGAGCAGTACTTC. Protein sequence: CSVAVLASYEQYF.

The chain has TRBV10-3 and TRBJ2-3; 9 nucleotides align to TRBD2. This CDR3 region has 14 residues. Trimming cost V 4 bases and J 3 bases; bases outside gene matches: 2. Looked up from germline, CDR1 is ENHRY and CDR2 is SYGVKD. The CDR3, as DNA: TGTGCCATCAGTGGGACTAGCGAGACAGATACGCAGTATTTT. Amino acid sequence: CAISGTSETDTQYF.

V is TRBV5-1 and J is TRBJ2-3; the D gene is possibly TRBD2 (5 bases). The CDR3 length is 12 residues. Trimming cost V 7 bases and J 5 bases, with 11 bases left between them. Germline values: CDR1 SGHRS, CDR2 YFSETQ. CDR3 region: CASAPGGDTQYF. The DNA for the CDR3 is TGCGCCAGCGCTCCTGGAGGAGATACGCAGTATTTT.

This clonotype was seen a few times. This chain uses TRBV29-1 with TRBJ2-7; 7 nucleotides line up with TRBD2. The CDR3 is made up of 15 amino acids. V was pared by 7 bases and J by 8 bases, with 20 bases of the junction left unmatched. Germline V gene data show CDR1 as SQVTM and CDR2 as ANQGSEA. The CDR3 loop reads CSALAEGRERVKQYF. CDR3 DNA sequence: TGCAGCGCTCTAGCCGAGGGGCGGGAGCGGGTGAAGCAGTACTTC.

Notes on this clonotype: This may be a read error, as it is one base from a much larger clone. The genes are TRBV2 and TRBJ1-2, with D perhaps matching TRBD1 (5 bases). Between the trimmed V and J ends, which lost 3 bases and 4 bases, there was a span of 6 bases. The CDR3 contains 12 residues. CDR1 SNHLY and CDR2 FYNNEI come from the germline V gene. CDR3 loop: CASSEGGYGYTF. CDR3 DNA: TGTGCCAGCAGTGAGGGGGGCTATGGCTACACCTTC.

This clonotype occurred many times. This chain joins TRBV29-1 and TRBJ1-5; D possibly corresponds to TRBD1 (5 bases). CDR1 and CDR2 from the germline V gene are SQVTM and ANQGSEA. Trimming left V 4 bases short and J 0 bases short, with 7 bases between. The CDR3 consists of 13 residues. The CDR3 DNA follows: TGCAGCGTTGGGGGGGTTAGCAATCAGCCCCAGCATTTT. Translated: CSVGGVSNQPQHF.

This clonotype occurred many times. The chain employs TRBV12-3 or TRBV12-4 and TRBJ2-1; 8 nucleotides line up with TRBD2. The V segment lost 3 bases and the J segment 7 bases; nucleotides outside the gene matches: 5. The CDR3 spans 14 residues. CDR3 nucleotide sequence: TGTGCCAGCAGTTTCTCGGGGGGGCAGAATGAGCAGTTCTTC. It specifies CASSFSGGQNEQFF.

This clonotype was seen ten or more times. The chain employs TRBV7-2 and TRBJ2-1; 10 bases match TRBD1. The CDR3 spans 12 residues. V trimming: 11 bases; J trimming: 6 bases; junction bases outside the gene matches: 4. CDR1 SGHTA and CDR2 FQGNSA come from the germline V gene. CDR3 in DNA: TGTGCCGTCAGACAGGGGGCCAATGAGCAGTTCTTC. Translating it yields CAVRQGANEQFF.

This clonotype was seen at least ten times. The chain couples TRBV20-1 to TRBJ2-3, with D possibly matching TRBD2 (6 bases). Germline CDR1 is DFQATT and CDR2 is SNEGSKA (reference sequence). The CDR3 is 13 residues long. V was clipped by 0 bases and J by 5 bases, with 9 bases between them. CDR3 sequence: CSARDGGRDTQYF. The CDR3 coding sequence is TGCAGTGCTAGAGATGGAGGGAGAGATACGCAGTATTTT.

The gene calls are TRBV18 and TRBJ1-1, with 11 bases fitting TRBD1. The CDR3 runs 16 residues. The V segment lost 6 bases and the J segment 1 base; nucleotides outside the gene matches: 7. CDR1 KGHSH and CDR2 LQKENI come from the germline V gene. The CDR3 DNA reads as TGTGCCAGCTCCCCCGGGACAGGGGGATCGAACACTGAAGCTTTCTTT. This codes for CASSPGTGGSNTEAFF.

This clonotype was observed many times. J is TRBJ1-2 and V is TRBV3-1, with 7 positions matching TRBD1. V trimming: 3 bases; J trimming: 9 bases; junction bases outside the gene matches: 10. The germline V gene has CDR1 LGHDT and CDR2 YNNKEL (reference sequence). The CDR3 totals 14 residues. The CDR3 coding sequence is TGTGCCAGCAGCCACACCCAGGGGGTAAAGAGCTACACCTTC. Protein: CASSHTQGVKSYTF.

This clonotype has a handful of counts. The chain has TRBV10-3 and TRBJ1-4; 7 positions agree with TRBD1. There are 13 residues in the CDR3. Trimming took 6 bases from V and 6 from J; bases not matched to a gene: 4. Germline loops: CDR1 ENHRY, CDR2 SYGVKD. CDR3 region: CAIRRGQDEKLFF. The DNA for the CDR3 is TGTGCCATCAGAAGGGGGCAGGATGAAAAACTGTTTTTT.

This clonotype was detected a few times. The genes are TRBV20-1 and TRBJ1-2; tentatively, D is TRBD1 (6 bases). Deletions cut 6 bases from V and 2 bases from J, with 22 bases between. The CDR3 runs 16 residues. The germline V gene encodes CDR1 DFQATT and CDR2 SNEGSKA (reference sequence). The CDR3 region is CSAATGSSFRNYGYTF. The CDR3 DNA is TGCAGTGCAGCTACAGGGAGTTCTTTTAGGAACTATGGCTACACCTTC.

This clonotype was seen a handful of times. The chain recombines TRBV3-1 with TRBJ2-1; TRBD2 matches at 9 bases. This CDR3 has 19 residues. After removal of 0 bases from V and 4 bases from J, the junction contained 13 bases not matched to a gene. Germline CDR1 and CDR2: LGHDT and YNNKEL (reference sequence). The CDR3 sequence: CASSQDSGRGGFGYNEQFF. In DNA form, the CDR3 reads TGTGCCAGCAGCCAAGATTCGGGGCGGGGGGGCTTTGGGTACAATGAGCAGTTCTTC.

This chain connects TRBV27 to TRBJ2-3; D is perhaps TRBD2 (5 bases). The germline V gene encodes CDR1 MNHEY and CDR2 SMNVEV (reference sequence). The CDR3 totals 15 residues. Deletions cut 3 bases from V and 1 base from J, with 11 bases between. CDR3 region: CASSFASRGTDTQYF. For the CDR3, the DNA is TGTGCCAGCAGTTTTGCTAGCCGAGGCACAGATACGCAGTATTTT.

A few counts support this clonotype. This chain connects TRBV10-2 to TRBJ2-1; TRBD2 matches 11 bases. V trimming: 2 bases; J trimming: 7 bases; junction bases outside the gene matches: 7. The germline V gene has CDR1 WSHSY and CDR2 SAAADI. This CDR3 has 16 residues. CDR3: CASSEQGLAVGNEQFF. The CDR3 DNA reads TGCGCCAGCAGTGAGCAGGGACTAGCGGTGGGGAATGAGCAGTTCTTC.